These 11 T cell receptor beta chains share one sample of origin, sequenced in a study of OX40 agonist ivuxolimab in advanced cancers. Clones were sequenced by immunoSEQ multiplex PCR, and TCRdb holds only the in-frame ones, with some missing. The repertoire holds 78,000 or so clones, about 85% seen once, with about a sixth in the top ten. The source material was CD4+ or CD8+ T cells sorted from blood, sampled in a trial of the OX40 agonist ivuxolimab. The source is an adult with an advanced solid tumor such as melanoma, head and neck, liver or kidney cancer.

V is TRBV18 and J is TRBJ1-1; D not certain. This CDR3 is 15 amino acids long. V lost 2 bases and J 3 bases, leaving 13 bases between the germline ends. Per germline, CDR1 KGHSH and CDR2 LQKENI. This chain's CDR3 is CASSPGRSMDTEAFF. The CDR3 DNA is TGTGCCAGCTCACCAGGTCGTTCTATGGACACTGAAGCTTTCTTT. Full variable domain (outside the CDR3, taken from reference TRBV18 and TRBJ1-1): NAGVMQNPRHLVRRRGQEARLRCSPMKGHSHVYWYRQLPEEGLKFMVYLQKENIIDESGMPKERFSAEFPKEGPSILRIQQVVRGDSAAYFCASSPGRSMDTEAFFGQGTRLTVV.

Notes on this clone: Mismatch with germline at one junction end may stem from a read error. This chain connects TRBV7-9 to TRBJ2-4; 7 nucleotides agree with TRBD1. This CDR3 contains 15 residues. CDR1 and CDR2 (germline): SEHNR, FQNEAQ (reference sequence). The CDR3 region is CASSLGDRGKYIQYF. The DNA for the CDR3 is TGTGCCAGCAGCTTAGGGGACAGAGGCAAATACATTCAGTACTTC.

The chain joins TRBV5-1 to TRBJ1-2; 10 nucleotides align to TRBD1. V dropped 1 base and J dropped 3; count of bases not matched to a gene: 9. CDR1 SGHRS and CDR2 YFSETQ come from the germline V gene. This CDR3 has 17 amino acids. The CDR3 protein is CASSLNPPGQGYYGYTF. The CDR3 DNA sequence: TGCGCCAGCAGCTTGAATCCGCCGGGACAGGGGTACTATGGCTACACCTTC.

This chain joins TRBV6-1 and TRBJ1-1; 11 nucleotides line up with TRBD1. Germline values: CDR1 MNHNS, CDR2 SASEGT. The CDR3 is 13 residues long. J lost 10 bases, V lost 5 bases, and 6 bases had no gene match. The CDR3 sequence is CASSPDRGLLAFF. CDR3 nucleotides: TGTGCCAGCAGTCCGGACAGGGGGCTTCTAGCTTTCTTT.

The chain carries TRBV5-4 and TRBJ2-1, with 10 bases matching TRBD2. V gave up 0 bases and J gave up 0 bases; unmatched junction bases: 6. This CDR3 is 18 amino acids long. CDR1 and CDR2 (germline): SGHNT, YYREEE (reference sequence). CDR3: CASSLGASGRASYNEQFF. The DNA for the CDR3 is TGTGCCAGCAGCTTGGGGGCTAGCGGGAGAGCCTCCTACAATGAGCAGTTCTTC.

The sample holds a few counts of this clone. J is TRBJ2-5 and V is TRBV28, with a possible D match to TRBD1 (6 bases). The CDR3 consists of 12 residues. V was clipped by 7 bases and J by 5 bases, with 11 bases between them. Germline CDR1 is MDHEN and CDR2 is SYDVKM. CDR3 amino acids: CASTSTGETQYF. The CDR3 DNA follows: TGTGCCAGCACCTCAACAGGGGAGACCCAGTACTTC. The variable domain in full, with the rest retrieved from reference TRBV28 and TRBJ2-5, is DVKVTQSSRYLVKRTGEKVFLECVQDMDHENMFWYRQDPGLGLRLIYFSYDVKMKEKGDIPEGYSVSREKKERFSLILESASTNQTSMYLCASTSTGETQYFGPGTRLLVL.

Details on this clone: Its ends do not fully match the called genes, so a read error is possible. This chain links TRBV7-7 with TRBJ2-2; 7 bases are a match to TRBD1. Germline V lookup: CDR1 SSHAT, CDR2 FNYEAQ (reference sequence). The CDR3 length is 14 residues. CDR3 loop: CASSPAQGTGELFF. CDR3 nucleotide sequence: TGTGCTAGCAGCCCCGCACAGGGGACCGGGGAGCTGTTTTTT. The full variable domain, in which reference TRBV7-7 and TRBJ2-2 provide the parts outside the CDR3, is GAGVSQSPRYKVTKRGQDVTLRCDPISSHATLYWYQQALGQGPEFLTYFNYEAQPDKSGLPSDRFSAERPEGSISTLTIQRTEQRDSAMYRCASSPAQGTGELFFGEGSRLTVL.

The chain links TRBV9 to TRBJ2-5, with D possibly matching TRBD2 (6 bases). The CDR3 spans 15 residues. Trimming took off 1 base at V and 5 bases at J, with 15 bases between the two ends. CDR1 and CDR2 (germline): SGDLS, YYNGEE. The CDR3 reads CASSVSPGEGETQYF. The CDR3 DNA sequence: TGTGCCAGCAGCGTATCCCCGGGAGAGGGGGAGACCCAGTACTTC.

This sequence joins TRBV6-6 and TRBJ2-7; perhaps TRBD1 as D (5 bases). Germline V gives CDR1 MNHNY, CDR2 SVGAGI (reference sequence). There are 13 residues in the CDR3. V lost 0 bases and J 3 bases, leaving 6 bases between the germline ends. DNA for the CDR3: TGTGCCAGCAGTTACTCGGACAACTACGAGCAGTACTTC. Translation: CASSYSDNYEQYF.

In this sample, this clone turned up many times. This chain's CDR3 is CASSPTGTVYGYTF. The CDR3 DNA reads TGTGCCAGCTCACCAACCGGGACGGTTTATGGCTACACCTTC. The genes are TRBV18 and TRBJ1-2; a possible D gene is TRBD1 (5 bases). This CDR3 is 14 amino acids long. Trimming shortened V by 2 bases and J by 5 bases, and 12 bases separated the two germline ends. Germline V gene data show CDR1 as KGHSH and CDR2 as LQKENI.

V is TRBV5-4 and J is TRBJ1-2, with D possibly matching TRBD1 (6 bases). The CDR3 loop spans 14 amino acids. The V gene lost 1 base and the J gene lost 3 bases, with 10 bases spanning the gap. CDR1 is SGHNT and CDR2 is YYREEE in the germline V gene (reference sequence). This chain's CDR3 is CASSLQQGYYGYTF. DNA of the CDR3: TGTGCCAGCAGCTTGCAACAGGGTTACTATGGCTACACCTTC.